The rows below give T cell receptor beta chains drawn from one sample of a study of T-cell reconstitution after alpha-beta-depleted transplantation in children. MiXCR was run by TCRdb on the PCR reads, yielding one entry per CDR3 protein. This sample carries about 980,000 distinct CDR3 sequences, 25% to 35% of them seen once, and the ten largest clones take more than 25%. This material consisted of PBMCs, mostly from graft donor cells, taken 360 days after TCRalphabeta/CD19-depleted stem cell transplant. These receptors all stem from a boy younger than two who had a stem cell transplant for SCID, so the T cells may come from the graft donor. Both conserved end residues are part of each CDR3. Fields, in order: V gene, clone size, CDR3 length, D gene, J gene, CDR3 protein, CDR3 DNA. D genes are given only for firm matches. Size values are once, few and many counts, or a class for expanded clones, and some rows have none.

TRBV7-9	few	16	NA	TRBJ2-5	CASSLGATTEGETQYF	TGTGCCAGCAGCTTAGGCGCCACAACCGAAGGCGAGACCCAGTACTTC
TRBV11-2	NA	17	NA	TRBJ2-7	CASSLVGGTAFSYEQYF	TGTGCCAGCAGCTTAGTGGGGGGGACAGCCTTCTCCTACGAGCAGTACTTC
TRBV25-1	few	14	NA	TRBJ1-2	CASSRGASNYGYTF	TGTGCCAGCAGTCGTGGGGCAAGTAACTATGGCTACACCTTC
TRBV4-2	NA	18	TRBD1	TRBJ2-3	CASSQDSRQGASPDTQYF	TGTGCCAGCAGCCAAGATTCACGGCAGGGGGCGTCTCCAGATACGCAGTATTTT
TRBV12-3/TRBV12-4	NA	17	TRBD2	TRBJ2-7	CASSFERGVSGPTEQYF	TGTGCCAGCAGTTTTGAGCGGGGGGTCTCCGGGCCTACCGAGCAGTACTTC
TRBV6-1	NA	14	NA	TRBJ1-3	CASSIKSSGNTIYF	TGTGCCAGCAGCATCAAAAGCTCTGGAAACACCATATATTTT
TRBV4-2	NA	14	NA	TRBJ2-1	CASRPRGWGNEQFF	TGTGCCAGCAGACCGCGGGGTTGGGGCAATGAGCAGTTCTTC
TRBV5-6	NA	17	TRBD2	TRBJ2-2	CASSLYGLAGDTGELFF	TGTGCCAGCAGCTTGTATGGACTAGCGGGGGACACCGGGGAGCTGTTTTTT
TRBV4-2	few	19	NA	TRBJ2-7	CASSQDQRGRPGDSYEQYF	TGTGCCAGCAGCCAAGATCAGAGGGGAAGGCCAGGGGACTCCTACGAGCAGTACTTC
TRBV7-9	NA	11	NA	TRBJ2-1	CAILGVNEQFF	TGTGCCATCCTTGGGGTGAATGAGCAGTTCTTC
TRBV18	NA	17	NA	TRBJ2-5	CASSQPGARPLQETQYF	TGTGCCAGCTCCCAACCTGGAGCACGACCCCTCCAAGAGACCCAGTACTTC
TRBV30	few	14	TRBD1	TRBJ2-3	CAWRPGQGPDTQYF	TGTGCCTGGAGACCAGGACAGGGGCCAGATACGCAGTATTTT
TRBV4-3	NA	14	NA	TRBJ2-1	CASSQDQVLRHRFF	TGCGCCAGCAGCCAAGATCAGGTCCTACGGCACAGGTTCTTC
TRBV6-6	NA	12	NA	TRBJ1-1	CASSYEDTEAFF	TGTGCCAGCAGTTACGAGGACACTGAAGCTTTCTTT
TRBV12-3/TRBV12-4	few	15	NA	TRBJ2-2	CASRADRRNTGELFF	TGTGCCAGCAGAGCCGACAGACGGAACACCGGGGAGCTGTTTTTT
TRBV29-1	NA	12	NA	TRBJ2-2	CSVEDPTGELFF	TGCAGCGTTGAAGATCCCACCGGGGAGCTGTTTTTT
TRBV18	NA	13	NA	TRBJ2-7	CASSQTVVDEQYF	TGTGCCAGCTCACAGACGGTAGTCGACGAGCAGTACTTC
TRBV20-1	NA	15	NA	TRBJ2-1	CSAIRRDSLYNEQFF	TGCAGTGCTATAAGACGGGATTCCCTCTACAATGAGCAGTTCTTC
TRBV4-1	many	14	TRBD1	TRBJ2-7	CASSQRDRDDEQYF	TGCGCCAGCAGCCAGCGGGACAGGGATGACGAGCAGTACTTC
TRBV13	few	16	TRBD1	TRBJ2-7	CASSPKPGTGNYEQYF	TGTGCCAGCAGCCCCAAACCCGGGACAGGGAACTACGAGCAGTACTTC
TRBV2	NA	11	NA	TRBJ1-1	CAATVNTEAFF	TGTGCCGCCACAGTTAACACTGAAGCTTTCTTT
TRBV4-3	few	16	NA	TRBJ1-1	CASSQDYEGAETEAFF	TGCGCCAGCAGCCAAGATTACGAAGGGGCGGAGACTGAAGCTTTCTTT
TRBV10-1	few	14	NA	TRBJ2-5	CASSESRAQETQYF	TGCGCCAGCAGTGAGTCCCGGGCCCAAGAGACCCAGTACTTC
TRBV11-2	NA	17	TRBD2	TRBJ2-3	CASSLTTTSLSTDTQYF	TGTGCCAGCAGCCTAACCACGACTAGCCTAAGCACAGATACGCAGTATTTT
TRBV9	NA	14	NA	TRBJ2-1	CASSVAALEGEQFF	TGTGCCAGCAGCGTAGCGGCGCTCGAGGGTGAGCAGTTCTTC
TRBV5-6	many	12	NA	TRBJ2-5	CASSLQGQTQYF	TGTGCCAGCAGCTTGCAGGGGCAGACCCAGTACTTC
TRBV19	NA	15	TRBD2	TRBJ2-1	CATLAGGWLRNEQFF	TGTGCCACCCTAGCGGGGGGGTGGTTGCGCAATGAGCAGTTCTTC
TRBV20-1	few	12	NA	TRBJ1-1	CRANQGGTEAFF	TGCAGGGCAAACCAGGGAGGCACTGAAGCTTTCTTT
TRBV28	NA	14	NA	TRBJ2-7	CASSPPRGSYEQYF	TGTGCCAGCAGTCCCCCAAGGGGGTCCTACGAGCAGTACTTC
TRBV20-1	few	12	NA	TRBJ1-2	CSVLSRDYGYTF	TGCAGTGTCCTTAGCCGGGACTATGGCTACACCTTC
TRBV20-1	NA	13	TRBD2	TRBJ2-1	CSAASGIYNEQFF	TGCAGTGCTGCTAGCGGGATATACAATGAGCAGTTCTTC
TRBV6-2/TRBV6-3	NA	15	NA	TRBJ2-5	CASSSVRGGGETQYF	TGTGCCAGCAGTTCGGTGCGGGGCGGTGGGGAGACCCAGTACTTC
TRBV20-1	NA	13	NA	TRBJ1-1	CSARDSDNTEAFF	TGCAGTGCTAGAGATTCCGATAACACTGAAGCTTTCTTT
TRBV7-2	NA	13	NA	TRBJ2-4	CASSTSMVHIQYF	TGTGCCAGCAGCACTAGTATGGTGCACATTCAGTACTTC
TRBV29-1	few	11	NA	TRBJ2-7	CSAAGAYEQYF	TGCAGCGCGGCAGGGGCTTACGAGCAGTACTTC
TRBV7-9	NA	12	TRBD1	TRBJ1-1	CASRNRQGVAFF	TGTGCCAGCAGGAATCGACAGGGTGTGGCTTTCTTT
TRBV28	NA	14	NA	TRBJ2-7	CASSLGIGGYEQYF	TGTGCCAGCAGTTTAGGTATTGGTGGCTACGAGCAGTACTTC
TRBV27	NA	13	NA	TRBJ1-5	CASSPRALKPQHF	TGTGCCAGCAGTCCCCGGGCCCTGAAGCCCCAGCATTTT
TRBV15	NA	12	NA	TRBJ2-7	CATSPLGLQQYF	TGTGCCACCAGCCCCCTGGGGTTACAGCAGTACTTC
TRBV12-3/TRBV12-4	few	12	NA	TRBJ2-2	CAIPIEGGELFF	TGTGCCATCCCCATCGAGGGCGGGGAGCTGTTTTTT
TRBV14	few	14	NA	TRBJ1-1	CASSPRVKDTEAFF	TGTGCCAGCAGCCCCAGGGTAAAGGACACTGAAGCTTTCTTT
TRBV25-1	few	17	NA	TRBJ1-4	CASSDYVVVTEREKLFF	TGTGCCAGCAGTGATTACGTAGTCGTGACGGAGAGAGAAAAACTGTTTTTT
TRBV15	NA	14	NA	TRBJ2-4	CATSRAFEENIQYF	TGTGCCACCAGCAGGGCCTTCGAGGAAAACATTCAGTACTTC
TRBV29-1	many	10	NA	TRBJ2-5	CSVDEATQYF	TGCAGCGTTGACGAAGCGACCCAGTACTTC
TRBV29-1	NA	12	NA	TRBJ2-7	CSVEGEGRDQYF	TGCAGCGTTGAGGGTGAGGGGCGCGATCAGTACTTC